What follows are 25 T cell receptor beta chains derived from one specimen sequenced in a study of CD8+ T cells in alopecia areata. Treatment: oral pan-JAK inhibitor, 5-10 mg twice daily. Extracted RNA was reverse transcribed, and the resulting cDNA served as sequencing template. Produced via immunoSEQ multiplex PCR; TCRdb's table is partial and in-frame only. The profile covers about 140,000 clones, with 85% to 90% appearing a single time and approximately 13% taken by the ten largest. The sequencing used CD8+ T cells sorted from blood, collected at week 4, from a patient treated with tofacitinib. All receptors derive from a human donor with alopecia areata.

The V gene is TRBV30, the J gene TRBJ1-2; D unclear. Germline lookup yields CDR1 GTSNPN and CDR2 SVGIG (reference sequence). The CDR3 covers 11 residues. V lost 2 bases to trimming and J lost 13 bases, with 14 bases between them. The DNA for the CDR3 is TGTGCCTGGAGTACCGGAACATGGCTCACCTTC. Its translation: CAWSTGTWLTF.

The chain's CDR3 is CASSTIEGGAALYGYTF. The CDR3 coding sequence is TGTGCCAGCAGCACCATCGAGGGGGGCGCAGCCCTTTATGGCTACACCTTC. This rearrangement joins TRBV7-9 to TRBJ1-2; a possible D gene is TRBD1 (6 bases). The germline V gene encodes CDR1 SEHNR and CDR2 FQNEAQ (reference sequence). This CDR3 is 17 amino acids long. The ends were cut back, 5 bases at V and 5 bases at J, with 24 bases in the middle.

CDR3 DNA sequence: TGTGCCAGCAGCTTAGTCACTGAAGCTTTCTTT. This translates into CASSLVTEAFF. The chain uses TRBV11-2 and TRBJ1-1; D not resolved. The length of the CDR3 is 11 residues. Between the trimmed V and J ends, which lost 1 base and 4 bases, there was a span of 1 base. Germline V gene sequence: CDR1 SGHAT, CDR2 FQNNGV.

V and J are TRBV6-1 and TRBJ2-2, with D tentatively TRBD1 (7 bases). Trimming pared 4 bases from V and 2 bases from J, leaving 14 bases between. From germline, CDR1 is MNHNS and CDR2 SASEGT. The CDR3 length is 16 residues. The CDR3 DNA is TGTGCCAGCAGTGGCACAGGGGACTCCAACACCGGGGAGCTGTTTTTT. Encoded protein: CASSGTGDSNTGELFF.

The chain joins TRBV6-6 to TRBJ1-6; TRBD1 matches 7 bases. V was clipped by 7 bases and J by 9 bases; unmatched bases: 3. Per the germline V gene, CDR1 is MNHNY and CDR2 is SVGAGI (reference sequence). This CDR3 has 12 residues. CDR3 bases: TGTGCCAGCATGACAGGGACTTCACCCCTCCACTTT. Translating it yields CASMTGTSPLHF.

This clone turned up a few times. The chain links TRBV30 to TRBJ2-1; D is ambiguous. The CDR3 runs 8 residues. Germline values: CDR1 GTSNPN, CDR2 SVGIG (reference sequence). V dropped 6 bases and J dropped 7 bases, with 1 base sitting between them. The CDR3 here is CACNEQFF. The CDR3, as DNA: TGTGCCTGTAATGAGCAGTTCTTC.

V is TRBV29-1 and J is TRBJ2-5; unclear D gene. Gene TRBJ2-7 matches the end of the DNA better, so the J call may be wrong. CDR3 length equals 15 residues. Germline V gene sequence: CDR1 SQVTM, CDR2 ANQGSEA. CDR3 residues: CSVEDSQVFSYEQYF. The DNA of the CDR3 is TGCAGCGTTGAAGATTCCCAGGTGTTCTCCTACGAGCAGTACTTC.

This clone was recorded only once. This sequence joins TRBV6-6 and TRBJ2-5; D call uncertain. Trimming removed 1 base at V and 2 bases at J, with 14 bases between. The germline V gene has CDR1 MNHNY and CDR2 SVGAGI (reference sequence). The CDR3 length is 16 residues. The CDR3 sequence: CASSYWANPSQETQYF. The DNA of the CDR3 is TGTGCCAGCAGTTACTGGGCCAACCCATCTCAAGAGACCCAGTACTTC.

This chain connects TRBV7-7 to TRBJ2-1; D perhaps matches TRBD1 (6 bases). Trimming removed 5 bases at V and 7 bases at J, with 12 bases between. This CDR3 has 13 residues. Germline CDR1 reads SSHAT; CDR2 reads FNYEAQ (reference sequence). The CDR3 spells CASSRGYGNEQFF. Written as DNA, the CDR3 is TGTGCCAGCAGCAGGGGGTATGGGAATGAGCAGTTCTTC.

J is TRBJ2-2 and V is TRBV9; D remains unclear. The CDR3 covers 13 residues. The germline V and J ends were trimmed by 3 bases and 6 bases, with 9 bases remaining between them. Germline V lookup: CDR1 SGDLS, CDR2 YYNGEE. DNA of the CDR3: TGTGCCAGCAGCGCCAGTGGGGCCGGGGAGCTGTTTTTT. This translates into CASSASGAGELFF.

The chain combines TRBV25-1 with TRBJ2-7; 10 bases are a match to TRBD2. The last part of the DNA fits TRBJ2-1 better; the J call may be wrong. There are 13 residues in the CDR3. Germline CDR1 reads MGHDK; CDR2 reads SYGVNS. Written as DNA, the CDR3 is TGTGCCAGCAGCCCAGCGGGAGGGGGCGAGCAGTTCTTC. Translating gives CASSPAGGGEQFF.

This rearrangement joins TRBV29-1 to TRBJ2-6, with 7 nucleotides matching TRBD1. The ends lost 1 base at V and 0 bases at J; junction bases unmatched: 3. CDR3 size: 16 residues. Germline V CDR1 and CDR2: SQVTM, ANQGSEA. CDR3 sequence (DNA): TGCAGCGTTGAAGGCGACAGGGACTCTGGGGCCAACGTCCTGACTTTC. Its protein is CSVEGDRDSGANVLTF. Supplemented by reference TRBV29-1 and TRBJ2-6, the full variable domain reads SAVISQKPSRDICQRGTSLTIQCQVDSQVTMMFWYRQQPGQSLTLIATANQGSEATYESGFVIDKFPISRPNLTFSTLTVSNMSPEDSSIYLCSVEGDRDSGANVLTFGAGSRLTVL.

This chain uses TRBV14 with TRBJ2-4; 9 bases line up with TRBD2. Germline trimming cut 1 base from V and 8 bases from J; bases unmatched to any gene: 15. CDR3 length equals 18 residues. The germline gives CDR1 SGHDN, CDR2 FVKESK. CDR3 DNA: TGTGCCAGCAGCCAAGTCGGGCGTGATAGCGGGGGCGAGTACATTCAGTACTTC. Residues: CASSQVGRDSGGEYIQYF.

The chain has TRBV7-8 and TRBJ1-2, with D perhaps TRBD1 (6 bases). The CDR3 runs to 15 residues. The ends were cut back, 5 bases at V and 4 bases at J, with 17 bases in the middle. Per germline, CDR1 SGHVS and CDR2 FQNEAQ. This chain's CDR3 is CASSTFDRPSYGYTF. In DNA, the CDR3 is TGTGCCAGCAGCACGTTTGACAGGCCTTCCTATGGCTACACCTTC. The variable domain in full, completed from reference TRBV7-8 and TRBJ1-2, reads GAGVSQSPRYKVAKRGQDVALRCDPISGHVSLFWYQQALGQGPEFLTYFQNEAQLDKSGLPSDRFFAERPEGSVSTLKIQRTQQEDSAVYLCASSTFDRPSYGYTFGSGTRLTVV.

The J gene is TRBJ1-2, the V gene TRBV27; TRBD1 is a possible D gene (6 bases). V lost 5 bases, J lost 4 bases, and 14 bases lay in between. The CDR3 contains 14 residues. Germline values: CDR1 MNHEY, CDR2 SMNVEV (reference sequence). The CDR3: CASSPSQTGYGYTF. CDR3 coding DNA: TGTGCCAGCAGTCCATCCCAGACAGGCTATGGCTACACCTTC.

The rearrangement uses TRBV29-1 and TRBJ2-3, with TRBD2 matching 7 bases. Germline CDR1 SQVTM, CDR2 ANQGSEA. Trimming removed 0 bases from V and 3 bases from J; junction bases left unmatched: 6. The CDR3 consists of 15 residues. The CDR3 is CSVEDWAGETDTQYF. CDR3 nucleotides: TGCAGCGTTGAAGATTGGGCGGGGGAAACAGATACGCAGTATTTT.

This chain connects TRBV7-9 to TRBJ2-2; unclear D gene. This CDR3 is built from 15 residues. With 0 bases removed from V and 7 bases from J, the gap between germline ends came to 12 bases. CDR1 and CDR2 (germline): SEHNR, FQNEAQ (reference sequence). CDR3: CASSLARLRGGELFF. For the CDR3, the DNA is TGTGCCAGCAGCTTAGCGCGACTGCGTGGCGGGGAGCTGTTTTTT.

V usage is TRBV29-1 and J usage is TRBJ2-4; the match to TRBD1 covers 8 bases. The CDR3 consists of 13 residues. Germline CDR1 reads SQVTM; CDR2 reads ANQGSEA. The V gene end was trimmed by 2 bases and the J gene end by 13 bases; junction bases not matched to a gene: 10. The CDR3 DNA sequence: TGCAGCGTTGAAACTGGACAGGGAGCTGGGCAGTACTTC. It codes for CSVETGQGAGQYF.

The chain employs TRBV7-9 and TRBJ1-2; D gene unclear. Germline CDR1 and CDR2: SEHNR and FQNEAQ (reference sequence). The V end lost 3 bases, the J end lost 12 bases, and 11 bases lay between the germline ends. This CDR3 has 11 amino acids. The CDR3 protein is CASSFGVEDTF. CDR3 coding DNA: TGTGCCAGCAGCTTCGGCGTTGAGGACACCTTC.

The V and J genes are TRBV2 and TRBJ2-3; TRBD2 agrees at 10 bases. The germline V gene encodes CDR1 SNHLY and CDR2 FYNNEI. Unmatched junction bases numbered 10, after V lost 6 bases and J lost 4 bases. The CDR3 consists of 16 residues. The CDR3 here is CASRTPTSGVSDTQYF. The CDR3 DNA follows: TGTGCCAGCAGGACACCTACTAGCGGGGTCTCAGATACGCAGTATTTT.

The gene calls are TRBV6-5 and TRBJ2-7, with no clear D. This CDR3 spans 14 amino acids. V was pared by 5 bases and J by 0 bases, with 11 bases between. CDR1 and CDR2 (germline): MNHEY, SVGAGI. CDR3 nucleotides: TGTGCCAGCAGTCCCAGTGGAGACTCCTACGAGCAGTACTTC. It codes for CASSPSGDSYEQYF.

The rearrangement joins TRBV6-5 to TRBJ2-1, with TRBD1 as a possible D gene (6 bases). Germline V gene lookup returns CDR1 MNHEY and CDR2 SVGAGI. This CDR3 contains 13 residues. V was shortened by 2 bases and J by 8 bases, with 10 bases between the two germline ends. The CDR3 DNA is TGTGCCAGCAGTTACGTTGAGGGGGATGAGCAGTTCTTC. It encodes CASSYVEGDEQFF.

V and J are TRBV6-5 and TRBJ2-7; 7 bases line up with TRBD2. Germline V CDR1 and CDR2: MNHEY, SVGAGI. The CDR3 runs 13 residues. V lost 4 bases and J lost 1; bases outside the gene matches: 1. The CDR3 DNA reads as TGTGCCAGCAGTTGGCGGGGGTCCTACGAGCAGTACTTC. It yields the protein CASSWRGSYEQYF.

This clone was counted only a few times. The chain links TRBV29-1 to TRBJ2-7; TRBD2 might be the D (6 bases). The CDR3 spans 12 residues. V was shortened by 2 bases and J by 3 bases, with 8 bases between the two germline ends. The germline gives CDR1 SQVTM, CDR2 ANQGSEA. CDR3 in amino acids: CSVEQEGYEQYF. CDR3 in DNA: TGCAGCGTTGAACAGGAGGGCTACGAGCAGTACTTC.

This chain joins TRBV6-5 and TRBJ2-4; either TRBD1 or TRBD2 may fit D (5 bases each). Per the germline V gene, CDR1 is MNHEY and CDR2 is SVGAGI. V dropped 4 bases and J dropped 5 bases, with 12 bases sitting between them. The CDR3 sequence is 14 residues long. CDR3 in DNA: TGTGCCAGCAGTTCAACGGGACGTGAAAACATTCAGTACTTC. Its protein product is CASSSTGRENIQYF.